Listed below are T cell receptor beta chains from one sample, sequenced in a study of graft-versus-host responses after intestinal transplantation. Data came from immunoSEQ multiplex PCR; TCRdb stores just in-frame clones and leaves some out. The profile shows fewer than 45,000 clones, about 90% of them singletons. The sample here was PBMCs, taken approximately 310 days after intestinal transplant. Receptors originate from a human patient who received an intestinal transplant, so some T cells may come from the graft donor. CDR3s include the opening cysteine and the closing phenylalanine or tryptophan. Some rows have no size entry. The others give once, few or many, or a class for an expanded clone.

v_call: TRBV6-1; clone_size: .; cdr3_aa: CASREQGADQPQHF
v_call: TRBV6-5; clone_size: .; cdr3_aa: CASSYLGGAAQHF
v_call: TRBV5-4; clone_size: .; cdr3_aa: CASSAQLTSTDTQYF
v_call: TRBV4-1; clone_size: .; cdr3_aa: CASSSGQGQYNEQFF
v_call: TRBV5-1; clone_size: .; cdr3_aa: CASNLPGRETQYF
v_call: TRBV6-6; clone_size: .; cdr3_aa: CASRDSGSSTDTQYF
v_call: TRBV6-1; clone_size: .; cdr3_aa: CASSEESGANYGYTF
v_call: TRBV5-1; clone_size: once; cdr3_aa: CASSLNDRVETQYF
v_call: TRBV5-6; clone_size: .; cdr3_aa: CASSLRVSVEYAPLHF
v_call: TRBV5-1; clone_size: .; cdr3_aa: CASTTPSGGTDTQYF
v_call: TRBV7-2; clone_size: .; cdr3_aa: CASSAGTSLGVHEQYF
v_call: TRBV5-1; clone_size: once; cdr3_aa: CASSLRPYQPQHF
v_call: TRBV4-2; clone_size: .; cdr3_aa: CASSQVVAGTQETQYF
v_call: TRBV18; clone_size: .; cdr3_aa: CASSPTGANEKLFF
v_call: TRBV6-6; clone_size: .; cdr3_aa: CASSYDRAQETQYF
v_call: TRBV6-1; clone_size: .; cdr3_aa: CASSTGTPSYNEQFF
v_call: TRBV10-1; clone_size: .; cdr3_aa: CASMATRDREKISLSGRGQPQHF
v_call: TRBV29-1; clone_size: .; cdr3_aa: CSVESPLAEDYEQYF
v_call: TRBV29-1; clone_size: .; cdr3_aa: CSAAPGGTGELFF
v_call: TRBV7-3; clone_size: .; cdr3_aa: CASSPNGLEGDTQYF
v_call: TRBV4-1; clone_size: .; cdr3_aa: CASSQYYSAGNTIYF
v_call: TRBV6-5; clone_size: .; cdr3_aa: CASIGDHSNQPQHF
v_call: TRBV7-3; clone_size: .; cdr3_aa: CASSLKWGTEAFF
v_call: TRBV5-1; clone_size: once; cdr3_aa: CASSWWTANYGYTF
v_call: TRBV6-5; clone_size: .; cdr3_aa: CASSYSRLAGADTQYF
v_call: TRBV2; clone_size: .; cdr3_aa: CASSENVATGGGRGYTF
v_call: TRBV7-9; clone_size: .; cdr3_aa: CASSETATNEKLFF
v_call: TRBV7-3; clone_size: .; cdr3_aa: CASSLGPGKKVREAFF
v_call: TRBV5-1; clone_size: once; cdr3_aa: CASSSTGGNNQPQHF
v_call: TRBV2; clone_size: once; cdr3_aa: CASSDFKGTEAFF
v_call: TRBV28; clone_size: .; cdr3_aa: CASTSGSGQGGEQFF
v_call: TRBV20-1; clone_size: once; cdr3_aa: CSARENTEAFF
v_call: TRBV6-1; clone_size: .; cdr3_aa: CASSMTDYEQYF
v_call: TRBV19; clone_size: once; cdr3_aa: CASARTGNTIYF
v_call: TRBV25-1; clone_size: .; cdr3_aa: CASSEFPSDEAFF
v_call: TRBV28; clone_size: .; cdr3_aa: CASSLVGQTYEQYF
v_call: TRBV6-5; clone_size: .; cdr3_aa: CASRPGLVYEQYF